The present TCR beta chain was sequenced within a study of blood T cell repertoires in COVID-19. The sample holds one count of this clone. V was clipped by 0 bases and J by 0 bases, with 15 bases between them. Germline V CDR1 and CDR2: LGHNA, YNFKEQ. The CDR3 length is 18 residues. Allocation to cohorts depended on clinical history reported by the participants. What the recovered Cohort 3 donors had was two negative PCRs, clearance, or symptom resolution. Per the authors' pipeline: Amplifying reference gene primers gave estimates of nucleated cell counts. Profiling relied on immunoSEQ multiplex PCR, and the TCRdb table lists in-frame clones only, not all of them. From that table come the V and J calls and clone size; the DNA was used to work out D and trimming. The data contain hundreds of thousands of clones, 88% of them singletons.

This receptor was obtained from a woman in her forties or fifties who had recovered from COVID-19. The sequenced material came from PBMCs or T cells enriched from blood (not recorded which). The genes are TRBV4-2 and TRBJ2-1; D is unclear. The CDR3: CASSQDSAMWSSYNEQFF. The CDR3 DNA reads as TGTGCCAGCAGCCAAGATAGTGCAATGTGGAGCTCCTACAATGAGCAGTTCTTC.